The 18 T cell receptor beta chains listed next were all sequenced from one sample in a study of blood T cell repertoires in COVID-19. Using immunoSEQ multiplex PCR, the repertoire was profiled, and TCRdb retains in-frame clones only, with some absent. The sample consists of fewer than 350,000 clones, around nine tenths of them appearing once. Sequencing was carried out using PBMCs or T cells enriched from blood (not recorded which). These receptors originate from a woman under 40 who had been exposed to COVID-19.

J is TRBJ2-3 and V is TRBV6-1, with 10 bases aligning to TRBD2. The length of the CDR3 is 17 residues. V was clipped by 2 bases and J by 3 bases; unmatched bases: 8. The germline CDR1 and CDR2 sequences are MNHNS and SASEGT. CDR3: CASSETQREGLTDTQYF. In DNA form, the CDR3 reads TGTGCCAGCAGTGAAACCCAGCGGGAGGGTTTGACAGATACGCAGTATTTT.

V is TRBV25-1 and J is TRBJ2-1, with 8 nucleotides matching TRBD2. This CDR3 region has 12 residues. The germline CDR1 and CDR2 sequences are MGHDK and SYGVNS. The trim removed 0 bases at V and 14 bases at J, leaving 3 bases unmatched. The CDR3 sequence is CASSEYTGGEFF. The CDR3 nucleotides read TGTGCCAGCAGTGAATATACGGGGGGGGAGTTCTTC.

The V gene is TRBV28, the J gene TRBJ2-2; tentative D call: TRBD2 (7 bases). The CDR3 contains 16 residues. Germline CDR1 reads MDHEN; CDR2 reads SYDVKM. V was shortened by 5 bases and J by 2 bases, with 15 bases between the two germline ends. The CDR3 DNA is TGTGCCAGCAGTAAGGGGGGGCTTGGAAACACCGGGGAGCTGTTTTTT. This gives the protein CASSKGGLGNTGELFF.

The genes are TRBV13 and TRBJ2-2; 10 positions agree with TRBD2. V trimming: 0 bases; J trimming: 6 bases; junction bases outside the gene matches: 13. The CDR3 contains 19 residues. Germline CDR1 reads PRHDT; CDR2 reads FYEKMQ (reference sequence). DNA for the CDR3: TGTGCCAGCAGCTTAGGTCACCCAACTAGCGGGAACGGTGCCGGGGAGCTGTTTTTT. This codes for CASSLGHPTSGNGAGELFF.

The chain joins TRBV7-9 to TRBJ2-2; possibly TRBD2 for D (5 bases). Trimming removed 2 bases from V and 13 bases from J, with 14 bases in between. Per germline, CDR1 SEHNR and CDR2 FQNEAQ (reference sequence). The CDR3 totals 13 residues. The CDR3 reads CASSLPYDRGLFF. The CDR3 DNA follows: TGTGCCAGCAGCTTACCCTACGACCGGGGGCTGTTTTTT.

The chain recombines TRBV14 with TRBJ2-1; 9 positions agree with TRBD2. V was pared by 1 base and J by 7 bases, with 11 bases of the junction left unmatched. The CDR3 covers 17 residues. CDR1 and CDR2 from the germline V gene are SGHDN and FVKESK. Here the CDR3 reads CASSQAPGLAGGNEQFF. The CDR3 DNA sequence: TGTGCCAGCAGCCAAGCACCGGGACTAGCAGGAGGGAATGAGCAGTTCTTC.

The chain carries TRBV6-1 and TRBJ1-5; D might be TRBD1 (5 bases). CDR3 length: 17 amino acids. Germline assignment: CDR1 MNHNS and CDR2 SASEGT. V was shortened by 4 bases and J by 2 bases, with 18 bases between the two germline ends. The DNA for the CDR3 is TGTGCCAGCAGTGCAATCGGCGGAGGGGACGGCAATCAGCCCCAGCATTTT. It codes for CASSAIGGGDGNQPQHF.

This clone was recorded once. The chain uses TRBV11-3 and TRBJ1-2; 7 nucleotides align to TRBD1. The CDR3 is 12 residues long. Germline values: CDR1 SGHNT, CDR2 YENEEA. With 3 bases clipped from V and 6 bases from J, the junction kept 1 base outside the gene matches. CDR3 sequence (DNA): TGTGCCAGCAGCTTGACAGGGAATGGCTACACCTTC. This sequence encodes CASSLTGNGYTF.

This chain links TRBV28 with TRBJ2-1; D is unclear. Germline loops: CDR1 MDHEN, CDR2 SYDVKM. The CDR3 loop spans 12 amino acids. V lost 2 bases and J 7 bases, leaving 6 bases between the germline ends. The CDR3 bases are TGTGCCAGCAGTTTAGTAGTAAATGAGCAGTTCTTC. It specifies CASSLVVNEQFF.

The chain has TRBV27 and TRBJ2-3; a possible D gene is TRBD2 (5 bases). This CDR3 region has 16 residues. The V and J ends lost 2 bases and 2 bases respectively, with 14 bases between them. CDR1 is MNHEY and CDR2 is SMNVEV in the germline V gene (reference sequence). CDR3 in DNA: TGTGCCAGCAGTTTACCGGGCCCCGGGATCACAGATACGCAGTATTTT. Protein: CASSLPGPGITDTQYF.

In its sample, this clone was seen a few times. The chain couples TRBV7-2 to TRBJ2-1; D uncertain. Germline lookup yields CDR1 SGHTA and CDR2 FQGNSA. The CDR3 covers 16 residues. V lost 1 base and J lost 3, with 13 bases in between. CDR3 sequence: CASSLVAAPFYNEQFF. The CDR3 coding sequence is TGTGCCAGCAGCTTAGTTGCGGCCCCATTCTACAATGAGCAGTTCTTC. Complete variable domain (other parts from reference TRBV7-2 and TRBJ2-1): GAGVSQSPSNKVTEKGKDVELRCDPISGHTALYWYRQSLGQGLEFLIYFQGNSAPDKSGLPSDRFSAERTGGSVSTLTIQRTQQEDSAVYLCASSLVAAPFYNEQFFGPGTRLTVL.

The genes are TRBV28 and TRBJ1-1; 9 nucleotides align to TRBD1. The CDR3 length is 13 residues. Germline CDR1 MDHEN, CDR2 SYDVKM. Unmatched junction bases numbered 6, after V lost 4 bases and J lost 9 bases. The CDR3 coding sequence is TGTGCCAGCAGTTCTCCCGGACAGGGGAAAGCTTTCTTT. Residues: CASSSPGQGKAFF.

V and J are TRBV7-8 and TRBJ2-2; 9 nucleotides align to TRBD1. This CDR3 comprises 17 residues. Trimming took 3 bases from V and 3 from J; bases not matched to a gene: 8. CDR1 and CDR2 (germline): SGHVS, FQNEAQ. CDR3 protein: CASSLGQGILDTGELFF. CDR3 in DNA: TGTGCCAGCAGCTTGGGACAGGGTATCTTGGACACCGGGGAGCTGTTTTTT.

V gene TRBV11-2 combines with J gene TRBJ2-3, with 8 bases aligning to TRBD2. The CDR3 covers 16 residues. The J segment lost 4 bases and the V segment lost 0 bases, leaving 6 bases of the junction unmatched. CDR1 and CDR2 (germline): SGHAT, FQNNGV. CDR3 nucleotides: TGTGCCAGCAGCTTAGAGTCGGGAGGGGTCTCAGATACGCAGTATTTT. This gives the protein CASSLESGGVSDTQYF. The full variable domain, with the rest looked up from reference TRBV11-2 and TRBJ2-3, is EAGVAQSPRYKIIEKRQSVAFWCNPISGHATLYWYQQILGQGPKLLIQFQNNGVVDDSQLPKDRFSAERLKGVDSTLKIQPAKLEDSAVYLCASSLESGGVSDTQYFGPGTRLTVL.

The chain combines TRBV10-3 with TRBJ1-4; 8 bases map to TRBD1. V dropped 3 bases and J dropped 1; count of bases not matched to a gene: 7. The CDR3 contains 17 residues. Germline V gene sequence: CDR1 ENHRY, CDR2 SYGVKD. CDR3 residues: CAISEMVTGVTNEKLFF. DNA for the CDR3: TGTGCCATCAGTGAAATGGTGACAGGGGTAACTAATGAAAAACTGTTTTTT.

This clone was seen only once. This sequence joins TRBV18 and TRBJ2-7; D might be TRBD1 (5 bases). Germline CDR1 is KGHSH and CDR2 is LQKENI. Between the trimmed V and J ends, which lost 3 bases and 6 bases, there was a span of 21 bases. The CDR3 extends over 16 amino acids. CDR3 in amino acids: CASSPKQDPKLVEQYF. In DNA form, the CDR3 reads TGTGCCAGCTCACCGAAACAGGACCCCAAGTTGGTCGAGCAGTACTTC.

The sample holds a few counts of this clone. V gene TRBV18 combines with J gene TRBJ2-5; TRBD1 is a possible D gene (6 bases). Germline V gene lookup returns CDR1 KGHSH and CDR2 LQKENI. V was shortened by 2 bases and J by 4 bases, with 11 bases between the two germline ends. The CDR3 sequence is 14 residues long. The CDR3 sequence is CASSPRGQSETQYF. The CDR3 coding sequence is TGTGCCAGCTCACCAAGAGGACAGTCAGAGACCCAGTACTTC.

The chain joins TRBV28 to TRBJ2-2; possibly TRBD2 for D (6 bases). Trimming pared 5 bases from V and 6 bases from J, leaving 22 bases between. CDR1 MDHEN and CDR2 SYDVKM come from the germline V gene. CDR3 length: 17 amino acids. Written as DNA, the CDR3 is TGTGCCAGCAGTAACCCCCACGGGCGGGGAGGCGCCGGGGAGCTGTTTTTT. Translating gives CASSNPHGRGGAGELFF.